This passage covers 31 T cell receptor beta chains from one sample sequenced in a study of tumor and adjacent non-tumor tissue in lung cancer. TCRbeta libraries were built with three rounds of nested PCR, modified from ARM-PCR. TCRdb redid the calling of the multiplex PCR reads with MiXCR, one entry per CDR3 protein. This table holds approximately 110,000 distinct CDR3 sequences, roughly two thirds found once. No cell sorting was done before RNA was extracted from the tissue. More than 3 cm separated this lung sample from the edge of the tumor. The sample taken for sequencing was distant non-tumor lung tissue. These receptors all stem from a man aged 60 to 75 with non-small cell lung cancer.

The chain combines TRBV11-3 with TRBJ2-7; tentative D call: TRBD2 (7 bases). Germline CDR1 and CDR2: SGHNT and YENEEA. This CDR3 spans 16 amino acids. This CDR3 reads CNSSRGATTRFPEQYF. As DNA, the CDR3 is TGTAACAGCAGCCGGGGGGCGACTACGCGCTTCCCCGAGCAGTACTTC.

As regards this clonotype: The junction departs from the called germline gene at one end, perhaps through a read error. The chain couples TRBV6-5 to TRBJ1-6; D remains ambiguous. The CDR3 is 12 amino acids. The germline CDR1 and CDR2 sequences are MNHEY and SVGAGI. The CDR3 sequence is CASPYQPAPLHF. CDR3 in DNA: TGTGCCAGCCCTTACCAACCTGCACCACTCCACTTT.

Remarks on this clonotype: The junction does not match germline at one end; this may be a read error. This rearrangement joins TRBV6-2 or TRBV6-3 to TRBJ1-1; 7 nucleotides match TRBD1. The CDR3 sequence is 14 residues long. The V gene's germline CDR1 is MNHEY and CDR2 SVGEGT. As DNA, the CDR3 is TGTGCCAGTAGTTATTGGGGACAGTCGACTGAAGCTTTCTTT. The encoded protein is CASSYWGQSTEAFF.

In its sample, this clonotype was seen many times. The rearrangement joins TRBV29-1 to TRBJ2-3, with TRBD2 identical over 7 bases. Germline CDR1 is SQVTM and CDR2 is ANQGSEA. This CDR3 region has 14 residues. The trim removed 7 bases at V and 2 bases at J, leaving 9 bases unmatched. CDR3 sequence: CSGVGGLPTDTQYF. The CDR3, as DNA: TGCAGCGGTGTGGGGGGACTACCCACAGATACGCAGTATTTT.

About this clonotype itself: Germline and junction disagree at one end, which may indicate a read error. The J gene is TRBJ1-4, the V gene TRBV11-2; D not certain. The CDR3 is made up of 13 amino acids. CDR1 is SGHAT and CDR2 is FQNNGV in the germline V gene. CDR3: CASSITNSEKLFF. CDR3 in DNA: TGTGCCAGCAGCATTACAAATAGTGAAAAACTATTTTTT.

This clonotype turned up a few times. The chain joins TRBV20-1 to TRBJ1-5; 8 bases match TRBD1. The junction had 7 bases not matched to a gene; V was cut back by 6 bases and J by 0 bases. Germline-derived CDR1 and CDR2 are DFQATT and SNEGSKA (reference sequence). CDR3 length equals 15 residues. The DNA of the CDR3 is TGCAGTGCGCGAACAGGGGGGAATAGCAATCAGCCCCAGCATTTT. As protein: CSARTGGNSNQPQHF.

This clonotype came up many times. CDR3 nucleotide sequence: TGTGCCAGCAGCCCACAGCCAAACTTAAGGGCGAACACCGGGGAGCTGTTTTTT. Translating gives CASSPQPNLRANTGELFF. This chain links TRBV7-9 with TRBJ2-2; no definite D call. Germline V gene data show CDR1 as SEHNR and CDR2 as FQNEAQ (reference sequence). CDR3 length: 18 residues. The V gene lost 5 bases and the J gene lost 0 bases, with 19 bases spanning the gap.

This clonotype was counted only a few times. This sequence may be a read error, since a much larger clone differs from it by one base. V is TRBV4-2 and J is TRBJ1-5; D perhaps matches TRBD1 (5 bases). CDR3 length: 14 residues. V gave up 3 bases and J gave up 5 bases, with 11 bases separating them. Germline V gene lookup returns CDR1 LGHNA and CDR2 YNFKEQ. The CDR3 reads CASSHVAGDQPQHF. CDR3 in DNA: TGTGCCAGCAGCCATGTGGCGGGGGATCAGCCCCAGCATTTT.

This clonotype came up many times. This chain links TRBV25-1 with TRBJ1-6; unclear D gene. Deletions cut 5 bases from V and 8 bases from J, with 7 bases between. CDR3 length: 12 amino acids. Germline values: CDR1 MGHDK, CDR2 SYGVNS. The DNA for the CDR3 is TGTGCCAGCAGTCCACTCGATTCACCCCTCCACTTT. Protein product: CASSPLDSPLHF.

Worth noting for this clonotype: Here the CDR3 omits its conserved ending phenylalanine or tryptophan, so a read error is the likely source. The J gene is TRBJ1-2, the V gene TRBV28; unclear D gene. Deletions cut 3 bases from V and 6 bases from J, with 14 bases between. Germline loops: CDR1 MDHEN, CDR2 SYDVKM. The CDR3 covers 14 residues. Here the CDR3 DNA reads TGTGCCAGCAGTTTGCGATCAGCGATCAATGGCTACACCATC. This translates into CASSLRSAINGYTI.

The sample holds many counts of this clonotype. A much larger clone sits a single nucleotide away, making a read error possible. The DNA of the CDR3 is TGCAGCGTTCTGATAGGGCGATCCTACGAGCAGTACTTC. This sequence encodes CSVLIGRSYEQYF. V and J are TRBV29-1 and TRBJ2-7; D ambiguous. CDR1 is SQVTM, CDR2 ANQGSEA, per germline. This CDR3 has 13 residues. The V and J ends lost 5 bases and 1 base respectively, with 12 bases between them.

V gene TRBV12-3 or TRBV12-4 combines with J gene TRBJ1-5, with no clear D. V lost 10 bases and J lost 7, with 20 bases in between. The CDR3 spans 14 residues. CDR3 nucleotides: TGTGCCATCTCATCCTTTAGGAAAAAACAGCCCCAGCATTTT. Translated: CAISSFRKKQPQHF.

Comment on this clonotype: An end of the junction differs from the germline gene, which may be a read error. The CDR3 sequence: CASSLDLVGGSDTQYF. CDR3 nucleotide sequence: TGCGCCAGCAGCTTGGATTTAGTGGGAGGGTCAGATACACAGTATTTT. The chain is built from TRBV5-1 and TRBJ2-3; 7 bases fit TRBD2. Germline values: CDR1 SGHRS, CDR2 YFSETQ. This CDR3 comprises 16 residues.

With regard to this clonotype: This is likely a read error, given that the CDR3 carries no conserved phenylalanine or tryptophan at its end. The genes are TRBV14 and TRBJ1-1; tentative D call: TRBD1 (5 bases). CDR1 is SGHDN, CDR2 FVKESK, per germline. This CDR3 is built from 16 residues. V gave up 8 bases and J gave up 4 bases, with 23 bases separating them. The CDR3 is CASESRAGGGSTEAFY. CDR3 nucleotides: TGTGCCAGCGAATCAAGAGCCGGCGGGGGGAGCACTGAAGCTTTCTAT.

A word on this clonotype: With a much larger clone just one base away, this may be a read error. The chain employs TRBV4-1 and TRBJ2-5; 7 bases are a match to TRBD1. Germline V gene sequence: CDR1 MGHRA, CDR2 YSYEKL. The CDR3 is made up of 14 amino acids. The CDR3 sequence: CASSYSGTAEIQYF. In DNA form, the CDR3 reads TGCGCCAGCAGCTACTCCGGGACAGCAGAGATCCAGTACTTC.

This clonotype was recorded only once. This may come from a read error, since a much larger clone is one base off. This chain joins TRBV5-1 and TRBJ2-7; 7 nucleotides line up with TRBD1. The ends lost 0 bases at V and 5 bases at J; junction bases unmatched: 5. CDR1 and CDR2 (germline): SGHRS, YFSETQ. The CDR3 consists of 14 residues. As DNA, the CDR3 is TGCGCCAGCAGCTTGGCCAGGACAGGAAACGAGCAGTACTTC. Its translation is CASSLARTGNEQYF.

Comment on this clonotype: The conserved phenylalanine or tryptophan is not found at the CDR3 terminus, so this likely reflects a read error. The rearrangement joins TRBV11-1 to TRBJ2-3; D ambiguous. V shed 6 bases and J shed 0 bases, with 16 bases lying between them. The CDR3 length is 16 residues. Per the germline V gene, CDR1 is SGHAT and CDR2 is FQDESV (reference sequence). The CDR3 region has the DNA TGTGCCAGCAGAAAAACTCAGGACCTAAGCACAGATACGCAGTATGTT. Residues: CASRKTQDLSTDTQYV.

This clonotype was found once. The rearrangement joins TRBV10-2 to TRBJ2-2; D gene uncertain. V shed 4 bases and J shed 5 bases, with 5 bases lying between them. Looked up from germline, CDR1 is WSHSY and CDR2 is SAAADI. The CDR3 extends over 12 amino acids. The CDR3 is CASSVRTGELFF. The CDR3 bases are TGCGCCAGCAGTGTTAGAACCGGGGAGCTGTTTTTT.

Note on this clonotype: This CDR3 is missing its conserved last phenylalanine or tryptophan, likely due to a read error. The gene calls are TRBV6-5 and TRBJ2-5; TRBD2 is a possible D gene (6 bases). In germline, CDR1 is MNHEY, CDR2 SVGAGI. CDR3 length equals 13 residues. The ends were cut back, 9 bases at V and 1 base at J, with 12 bases in the middle. CDR3 DNA: TGTGCCAGTACTAGCATTTCCCAAGAGACCCAGTACTAC. This translates into CASTSISQETQYY.

This clonotype was picked up many times. This chain connects TRBV6-5 to TRBJ1-4; weak D call: TRBD1 (5 bases). The CDR3 runs to 13 residues. Germline loops: CDR1 MNHEY, CDR2 SVGAGI. V was cut by 9 bases and J by 2 bases, with 10 bases left in between. CDR3 coding DNA: TGTGCCAGTCAGGGATCCACTAATGAAAAACTGTTTTTT. Translating it yields CASQGSTNEKLFF.

This clonotype occurred many times. The chain links TRBV20-1 to TRBJ2-1; D unresolved. Trimming shortened V by 3 bases and J by 4 bases, and 16 bases separated the two germline ends. In germline, CDR1 is DFQATT, CDR2 SNEGSKA (reference sequence). This CDR3 contains 15 residues. CDR3 coding DNA: TGCAGTGCTAGTGGGCTTCACGACGAGTACAATGAGCAGTTCTTC. It translates to CSASGLHDEYNEQFF.

With respect to this clonotype: One junction end does not reproduce the germline sequence, and a read error may be involved. V is TRBV5-5 and J is TRBJ2-7, with a possible D match to TRBD1 (6 bases). With the DNA end fitting TRBJ2-1 better, the J assignment may be wrong. CDR3 length equals 11 residues. The germline gives CDR1 SGHKS, CDR2 YYEKEE (reference sequence). The CDR3: CVSLGDNEQFF. The CDR3 DNA follows: TGTGTCAGCCTGGGGGACAACGAGCAGTTCTTC.

Many counts were recorded for this clonotype. The genes are TRBV6-5 and TRBJ2-3; 7 nucleotides agree with TRBD1. This CDR3 is 14 amino acids long. V gave up 6 bases and J gave up 4 bases; unmatched junction bases: 7. Germline loops: CDR1 MNHEY, CDR2 SVGAGI. The CDR3 DNA reads TGTGCCAGCAGCCACAGGGGTACGGCAGATACGCAGTATTTT. As protein: CASSHRGTADTQYF.

Turning to this clonotype: The missing conserved phenylalanine or tryptophan at the end of this CDR3 makes a read error likely. The chain is built from TRBV29-1 and TRBJ1-2; 9 nucleotides align to TRBD1. Germline lookup yields CDR1 SQVTM and CDR2 ANQGSEA. J lost 4 bases, V lost 7 bases, and 13 bases had no gene match. This CDR3 spans 15 amino acids. This CDR3 is CSADDRYRGLYGYTL. CDR3 sequence (DNA): TGCAGCGCTGATGACCGATACAGGGGGCTCTATGGCTACACCTTA.

Regarding this clonotype: The conserved phenylalanine or tryptophan is not found at the CDR3 terminus, so this likely reflects a read error. This chain links TRBV12-3 or TRBV12-4 with TRBJ2-1, with a tentative D call TRBD1 (6 bases). This CDR3 has 14 amino acids. CDR3: CANSLQGSYNEQFY. The CDR3 region has the DNA TGTGCCAACAGTTTGCAGGGGTCCTACAATGAGCAGTTCTAC.

This clonotype was counted between two and nine times. This may be a read error: a much more frequent sequence differs by one nucleotide. The chain recombines TRBV12-3 or TRBV12-4 with TRBJ2-2; TRBD1 agrees at 8 bases. The ends lost 9 bases at V and 7 bases at J; junction bases unmatched: 13. The CDR3 totals 15 residues. DNA of the CDR3: TGTGCCAGGATCCGTGGGCAGGGGGCAGTCGGGGAGCTGTTTTTT. As protein: CARIRGQGAVGELFF.

Turning to this clonotype: Mismatch with germline at one junction end may stem from a read error. The genes are TRBV29-1 and TRBJ2-1; the D is unclear. Per the germline V gene, CDR1 is SQVTM and CDR2 is ANQGSEA. The CDR3 consists of 10 residues. The DNA for the CDR3 is TGCAACGTTGTGAACAATGAGCAATTCTTC. Residues: CNVVNNEQFF.

This clonotype came up once. One end of the junction varies from germline; a read error may be responsible. As DNA, the CDR3 is TGTGTCAGCAGTGACATGGGGAATGCTTTCTTT. As protein: CVSSDMGNAFF. The chain is built from TRBV6-1 and TRBJ1-1; the D is unclear. Germline CDR1 reads MNHNS; CDR2 reads SASEGT. This CDR3 has 11 amino acids.

On this clonotype itself: This CDR3 fails to terminate in the conserved phenylalanine or tryptophan, so it likely reflects a read error. The chain combines TRBV6-1 with TRBJ1-6; no definite D call. This CDR3 comprises 12 residues. V was cut by 8 bases and J by 12 bases, with 14 bases left in between. CDR1 and CDR2 (germline): MNHNS, SASEGT. The CDR3 loop reads CASSIGYGPLHY. CDR3 nucleotide sequence: TGTGCCAGCTCAATAGGGTATGGACCCCTCCACTAT.

On this clonotype: This may arise from a read error, as a much more abundant clone is one base away. This rearrangement joins TRBV21-1 to TRBJ2-3. TRBV21-1 counts as a pseudogene. This CDR3 region has 17 residues. In nucleotides, the CDR3 is TGTGCCAGCAGCAGATGGTTAAGTAACATGGTTTCAGATACGCAGTATTTT. Protein product: CASSRWLSNMVSDTQYF.

This clonotype was observed at least ten times. V is TRBV11-3 and J is TRBJ2-7; either TRBD1 or TRBD2 may fit D (6 bases each). The CDR3 consists of 17 residues. The germline V gene encodes CDR1 SGHNT and CDR2 YENEEA. Trimming shortened V by 4 bases and J by 5 bases, and 24 bases separated the two germline ends. CDR3 nucleotides: TGTGCCAGCAGCTCCCACAGGATCGGGGGCGCGAGAAACGAGCAGTACTTC. Its translation is CASSSHRIGGARNEQYF.